This T cell receptor (beta chain) was sequenced during a study of T cell repertoires in cytomegalovirus infection. As for the study in general: The public TCR beta signatures pointed to both CMV infection and matching HLA type. Findings and caveats of the study: The ex vivo response was dominated by HLA-C-restricted CMV-specific TCR beta clonotypes.

With regard to this clonotype: Its antigen is not identified.

TCRdb re-derived calls from the reads in MiXCR, one entry per CDR3 protein. The sample lists 250,000 to 300,000 distinct CDR3 sequences, about 25% occurring once. The germline V gene encodes CDR1 SNHLY and CDR2 FYNNEI. The V and J ends lost 8 bases and 4 bases respectively, with 11 bases between them. There are 12 residues in the CDR3. The sequenced sample was PBMCs. The clonotype comes from a human donor in good health (CMV status not recorded). Some clones in this sample may be carry-over from other donors' samples. The chain carries TRBV2 and TRBJ1-1; no clear D. Here the CDR3 DNA reads TGTGCCAGCTTGGATGAGAGCACTGAAGCTTTCTTT. It is translated as CASLDESTEAFF.